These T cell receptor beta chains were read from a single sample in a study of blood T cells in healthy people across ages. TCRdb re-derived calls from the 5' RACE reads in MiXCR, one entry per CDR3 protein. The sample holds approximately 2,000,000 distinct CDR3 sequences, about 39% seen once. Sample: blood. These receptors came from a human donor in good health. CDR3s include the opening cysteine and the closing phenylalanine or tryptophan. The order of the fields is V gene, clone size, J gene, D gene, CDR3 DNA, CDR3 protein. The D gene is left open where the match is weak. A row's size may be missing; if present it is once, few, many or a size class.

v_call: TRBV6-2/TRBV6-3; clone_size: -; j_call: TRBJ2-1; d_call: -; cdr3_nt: TGTGCCAGCAGTTCCAACTTCGACCGAGCGAGTGAGCAGTTCTTC; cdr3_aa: CASSSNFDRASEQFF
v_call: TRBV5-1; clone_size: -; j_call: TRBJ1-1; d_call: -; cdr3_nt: TGCGCCAGCAGCACGGACGAGAACACTGAAGCTTTCTTT; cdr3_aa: CASSTDENTEAFF
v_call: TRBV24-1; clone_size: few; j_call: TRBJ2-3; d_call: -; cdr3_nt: TGTGCCACCAGTGAAGGTTGGGGGAAGGGGACAGATACGCAGTATTTT; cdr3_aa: CATSEGWGKGTDTQYF
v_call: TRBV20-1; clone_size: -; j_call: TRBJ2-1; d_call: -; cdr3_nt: TGCAGTGCTAGAGGCACTCCGGACCAGGGGTACAATGAGCAGTTCTTC; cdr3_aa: CSARGTPDQGYNEQFF
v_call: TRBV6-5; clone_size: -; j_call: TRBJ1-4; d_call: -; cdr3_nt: TGTGCCAGCAGTTCTAGTCTCCCGCTTTCTAATGAAAAACTGTTTTTT; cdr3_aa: CASSSSLPLSNEKLFF
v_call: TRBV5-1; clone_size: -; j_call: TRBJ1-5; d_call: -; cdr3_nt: TGCGCCAGCAGCTCGGGGCAGGGGCGGGAGCCCCAGCATTTT; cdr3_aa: CASSSGQGREPQHF
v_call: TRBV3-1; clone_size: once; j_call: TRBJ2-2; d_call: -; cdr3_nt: TGTGCCAGCCAATTTCGTACCGGGGAGCTGTTTTTT; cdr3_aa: CASQFRTGELFF
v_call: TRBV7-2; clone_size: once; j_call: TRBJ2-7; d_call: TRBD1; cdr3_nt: TGTGCCAGCAGCTCAGACAGGGCTGCCTACGAGCAGTACTTC; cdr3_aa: CASSSDRAAYEQYF
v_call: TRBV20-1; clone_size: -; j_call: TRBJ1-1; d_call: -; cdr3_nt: TGCAGTGCTAGAGCGGAACAGGAATGGGACACTGAAGCTTTCTTT; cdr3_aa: CSARAEQEWDTEAFF
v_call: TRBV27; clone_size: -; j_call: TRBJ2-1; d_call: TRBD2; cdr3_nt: TGTGCCAGCAGTTTGAGGGTAGTGAGCGGGGGTATCCATGAGCAGTTCTTC; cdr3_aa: CASSLRVVSGGIHEQFF
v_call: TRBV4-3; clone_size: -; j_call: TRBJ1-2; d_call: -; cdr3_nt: TGCGCCAGCAGCCAAGGCGCGAGGATGCTGGGCTACACCTTC; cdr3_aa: CASSQGARMLGYTF
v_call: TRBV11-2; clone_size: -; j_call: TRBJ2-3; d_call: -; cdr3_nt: TGTGCCAGCAGCTTAGCCTGGGCGGCAGTCCGTGGCACAGATACGCAGTATTTT; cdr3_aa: CASSLAWAAVRGTDTQYF
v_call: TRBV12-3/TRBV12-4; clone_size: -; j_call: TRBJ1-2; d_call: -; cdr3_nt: TGTGCCAGCAGCTTAGGGACGGACTACTATGGCTACACCTTC; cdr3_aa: CASSLGTDYYGYTF
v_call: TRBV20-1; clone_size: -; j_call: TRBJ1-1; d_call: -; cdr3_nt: TGCAGTGCTATCACACGGGACACTGAAGCTTTCTTT; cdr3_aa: CSAITRDTEAFF
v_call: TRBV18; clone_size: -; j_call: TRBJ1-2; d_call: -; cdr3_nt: TGTGCCAGCTCACCGGGACAACGAGACTACACCTTC; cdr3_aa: CASSPGQRDYTF
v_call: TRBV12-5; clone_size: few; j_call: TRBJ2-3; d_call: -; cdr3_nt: TGTGCTAGTGGTCAATCGAGAGGGGCAGATACGCAGTATTTT; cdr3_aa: CASGQSRGADTQYF
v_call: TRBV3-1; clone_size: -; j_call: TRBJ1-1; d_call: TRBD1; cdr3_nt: TGTGCCAGCAGCCAAGCGGACAGGGTAAAGGAAGCTTTCTTT; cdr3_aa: CASSQADRVKEAFF
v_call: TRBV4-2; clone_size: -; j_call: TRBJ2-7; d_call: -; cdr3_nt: TGTGCCAGCAGCCAAGATCTGCAGGGAGGTAACGAGCAGTACTTC; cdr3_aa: CASSQDLQGGNEQYF
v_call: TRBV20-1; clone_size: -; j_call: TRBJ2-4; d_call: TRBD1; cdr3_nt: TGCAGTGCTAGAGCAGGAGACACAGGGGGCAATGAGCAGTACTTC; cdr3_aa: CSARAGDTGGNEQYF
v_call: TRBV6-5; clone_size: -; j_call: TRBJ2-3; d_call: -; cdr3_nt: TGTGCCAGCAGTTACTCGAAACGTTACGGTAAAGACACAGATACGCAGTATTTT; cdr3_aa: CASSYSKRYGKDTDTQYF
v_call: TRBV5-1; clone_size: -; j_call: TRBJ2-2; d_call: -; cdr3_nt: TGCGCCAGCAGCTCGACAGCGAACACCGGGGAGCTGTTTTTT; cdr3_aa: CASSSTANTGELFF
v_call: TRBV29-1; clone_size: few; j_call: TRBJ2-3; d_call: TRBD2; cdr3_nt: TGCAGCGCGCGGGGGGGCCAGAATACGCAGTATTTT; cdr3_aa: CSARGGQNTQYF
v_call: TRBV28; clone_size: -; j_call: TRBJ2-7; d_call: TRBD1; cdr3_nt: TGTGCCAGCAGTTTTGGGGACAGAGCCTACGAGCAGTACTTC; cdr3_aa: CASSFGDRAYEQYF
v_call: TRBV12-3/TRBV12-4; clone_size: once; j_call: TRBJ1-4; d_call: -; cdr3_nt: TGTGCCAGCAGGTTATTGGCGGTCAATGAAAAACTGTTTTTT; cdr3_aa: CASRLLAVNEKLFF
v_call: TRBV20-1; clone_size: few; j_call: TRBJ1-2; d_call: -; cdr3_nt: TGCAGTGCTAGAGGGTTTAGATCGGGTACAGCAGACTATGGCTACACCTTC; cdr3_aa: CSARGFRSGTADYGYTF
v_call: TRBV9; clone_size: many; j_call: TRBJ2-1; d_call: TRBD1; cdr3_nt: TGTGCCAGCAGCGCTGGTGGTACCGGGACAGGGAATGAGCAGTTCTTC; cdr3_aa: CASSAGGTGTGNEQFF
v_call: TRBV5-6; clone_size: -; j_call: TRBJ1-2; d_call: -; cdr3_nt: TGTGCCAGCAGCTTGACCAGGCCCGGACGTGGCTACACCTTC; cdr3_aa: CASSLTRPGRGYTF
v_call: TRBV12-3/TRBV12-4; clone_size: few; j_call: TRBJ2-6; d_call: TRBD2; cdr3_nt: TGTGCCAGCAGCTGGGGAGGGGTGCCTGGGGCCAACGTCCTGACTTTC; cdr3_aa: CASSWGGVPGANVLTF
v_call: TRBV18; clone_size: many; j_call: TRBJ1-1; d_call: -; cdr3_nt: TGCGCCAGCAGCCCCCGAGGGGACACTGAAGCTTTCTTT; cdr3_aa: CASSPRGDTEAFF
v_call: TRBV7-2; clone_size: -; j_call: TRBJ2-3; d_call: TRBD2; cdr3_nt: TGTGCCAGCGGGGGGGTTCCAGATACGCAGTATTTT; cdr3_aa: CASGGVPDTQYF
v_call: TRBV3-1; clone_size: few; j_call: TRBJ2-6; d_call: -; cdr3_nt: TGTGCCAGCAGCCAAGGAGGATCAGGCTCTGGGGCCAACGTCCTGACTTTC; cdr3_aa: CASSQGGSGSGANVLTF
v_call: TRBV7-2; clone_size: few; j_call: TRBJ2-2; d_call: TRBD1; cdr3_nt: TGTGCCAGCAGCCGATCAACGGGACAGACGAACACCGGGGAGCTGTTTTTT; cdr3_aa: CASSRSTGQTNTGELFF
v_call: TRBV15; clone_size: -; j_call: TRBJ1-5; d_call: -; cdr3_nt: TGTGCCACCACCGACAGTAGCAATCAGCCCCAGCATTTT; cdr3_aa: CATTDSSNQPQHF
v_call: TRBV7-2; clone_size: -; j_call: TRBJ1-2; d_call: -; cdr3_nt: TGTGCCCTCCGCAGGGCCAACTATGGCTACACCTTC; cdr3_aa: CALRRANYGYTF
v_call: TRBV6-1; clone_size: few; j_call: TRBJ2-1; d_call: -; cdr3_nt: TGTGCCAGCAGCCTTAGCGGATCTACCTACAATGAGCGGTTCTTC; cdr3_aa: CASSLSGSTYNERFF
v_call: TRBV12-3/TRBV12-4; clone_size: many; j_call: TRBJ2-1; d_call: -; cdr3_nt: TGTGCCAGCAGCTTGACAGCATACAATGAGCAGTTCTTC; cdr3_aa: CASSLTAYNEQFF
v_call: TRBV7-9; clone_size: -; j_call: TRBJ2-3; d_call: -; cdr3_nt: TGTGCCAGCAGCTCCGACAGGCGCCGAGCTACAGATACGCAGTATTTT; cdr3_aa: CASSSDRRRATDTQYF
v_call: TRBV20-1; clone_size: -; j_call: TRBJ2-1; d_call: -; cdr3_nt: TGCAGTGCTAGAGATTTCGATCAGGGTCGCGAGCAGTTCTTC; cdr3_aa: CSARDFDQGREQFF
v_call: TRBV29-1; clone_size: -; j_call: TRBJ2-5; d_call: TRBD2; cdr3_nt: TGCAGCGTTGAAGAATTCGGGGGAATCGAGAGCGGGGGGTACCAAGAGACCCAGTACTTC; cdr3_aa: CSVEEFGGIESGGYQETQYF
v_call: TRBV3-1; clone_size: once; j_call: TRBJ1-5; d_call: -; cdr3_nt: TGTGCCAGCAGCCAGTATAGTGGGGGCAATCAGCCCCAGCATTTT; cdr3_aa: CASSQYSGGNQPQHF
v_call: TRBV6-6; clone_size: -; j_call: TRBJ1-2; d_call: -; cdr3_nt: TGTGCCAGCAGTTACAGGAGCGACTGGGGCTACACCTTC; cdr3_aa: CASSYRSDWGYTF
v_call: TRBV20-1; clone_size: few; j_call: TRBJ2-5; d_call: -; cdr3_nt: TGCAGTGCTAGAGATGCTGTGACCCAGTACTTC; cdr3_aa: CSARDAVTQYF
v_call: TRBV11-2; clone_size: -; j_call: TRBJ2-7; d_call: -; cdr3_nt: TGTGCCAGCAGCTTCGTCAGGGGTAGGACCGAGCAGTACTTC; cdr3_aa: CASSFVRGRTEQYF
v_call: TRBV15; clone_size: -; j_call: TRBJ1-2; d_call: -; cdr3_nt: TGTGCCACCAGCAGAGGAACGGGTGGCTATGGCTACACCTTC; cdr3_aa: CATSRGTGGYGYTF
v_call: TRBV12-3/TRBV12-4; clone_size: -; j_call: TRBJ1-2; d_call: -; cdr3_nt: TGTGCCAGCACCTTAAAAGACTTGGGCGGCTACACCTTC; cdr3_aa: CASTLKDLGGYTF
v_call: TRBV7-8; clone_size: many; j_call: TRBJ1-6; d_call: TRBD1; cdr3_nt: TGTGCCAGCAGCTTAAGTGGGACAGGGGATTCACCCCTCCACTTT; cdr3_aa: CASSLSGTGDSPLHF